This T cell receptor (beta chain) was retrieved from a study of T-cell memory formation after mild COVID-19. Germline lookup yields CDR1 SGHTA and CDR2 FQGNSA. Trimming removed 2 bases from V and 10 bases from J, with 6 bases in between. The CDR3 runs to 11 residues. This clonotype was seen only a few times. TCRdb ran MiXCR on the 5' RACE reads and lists one entry per CDR3 protein. The table includes almost 550,000 distinct CDR3 sequences, around 20% detected once. The TCR originated in an adult woman who had mild COVID-19 (a few samples of this study predate the infection). Cell type and time point are not known. V and J are TRBV7-2 and TRBJ2-1, with D unclear. The material sequenced was PBMCs or a T cell subset sorted from them (not recorded which). The CDR3 DNA reads as TGTGCCAGCAGCTTAACAGCGGAGCAGTTCTTC. This encodes CASSLTAEQFF.